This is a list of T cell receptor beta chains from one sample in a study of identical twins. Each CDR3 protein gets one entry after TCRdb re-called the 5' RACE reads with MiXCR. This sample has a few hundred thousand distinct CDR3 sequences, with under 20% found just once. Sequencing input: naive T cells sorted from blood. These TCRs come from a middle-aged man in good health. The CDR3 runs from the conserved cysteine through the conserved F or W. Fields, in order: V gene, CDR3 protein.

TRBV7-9 CASSSQGTETQYF
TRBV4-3 CASSQQPGQETQYF
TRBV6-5 CASNRGLETQYF
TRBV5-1 CASSLDSSNEKLFF
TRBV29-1 CSVEGASPDTQYF
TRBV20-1 CSPRAGTSSYEQYF
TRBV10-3 CASWGQQADTQYF
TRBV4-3 CASSQVPTSSYEQYF
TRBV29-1 CSVWGQGDEQYF
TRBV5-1 CASSIKDSQETQYF
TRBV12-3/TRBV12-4 CGSARGGTDTQYF
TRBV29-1 CSVELWSGTEAFF
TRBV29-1 CSVNPALAYNEQFF
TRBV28 CASSWGPSGSTDTQYF
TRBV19 CASSMATTSEAFF
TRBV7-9 CASSLEPPETQYF
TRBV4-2 CASSQETGYTGELFF
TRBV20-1 CSARDRKGSHGNTIYF
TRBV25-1 CASSAPAPETQYF
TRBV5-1 CASSLAGAEGEQYF
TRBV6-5 CASSYQLAGAYNEQFF
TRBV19 CASSIDSTGGIAEAFF
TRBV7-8 CASSFIAGGTTDTQYF
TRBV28 CASKRGAVSYNEQFF
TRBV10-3 CAISGHIGETQYF
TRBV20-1 CSASGGGGGASEQYF
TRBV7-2 CASSSGSQTNTQYF
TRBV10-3 CAISADGSGVGYGYTF
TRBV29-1 CSAPTGGNEQFF
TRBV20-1 CSARDEGAGADTQYF
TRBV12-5 CASSAGTYEQYF
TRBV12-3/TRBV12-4 CASSSQTGSNEKLFF
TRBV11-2 CASSLGRDRAVRETQYF
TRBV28 CASRLPQGGVGELFF
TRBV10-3 CAIGRTSGMYEQFF
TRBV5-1 CASGGTSDTQYF
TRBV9 CASSPRTGLTYEQYF
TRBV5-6 CASSLAGQTLNTEAFF
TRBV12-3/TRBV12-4 CASSLTWTASSYEQYF
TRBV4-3 CASSLLRQGATEASF
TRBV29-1 CSIVARQQPYEQYF
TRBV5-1 CASRRGNTDTQYF
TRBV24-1 CATSDSSGTIDEQYF
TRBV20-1 CSARDVQTLNQPQHF
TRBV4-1 CASSQNRQVRQETQYF
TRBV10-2 CASSPESYNEQFF
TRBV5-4 CASSLGGQGHYEQYF
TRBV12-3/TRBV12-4 CASSFLGGAPNEQFF
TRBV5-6 CASRPTGFKGSPLHF
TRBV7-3 CASRQGGDFTEAFF
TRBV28 CASSLFPSGGLGGANVLTF
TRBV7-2 CASSLSGSPYKQYF